This T cell receptor (beta chain) was captured by sequencing in a study of T cells in Graves' hyperthyroidism and ophthalmopathy (dated by TCRdb to the late 2010s). The study in broad terms: Peripheral blood samples were taken at the time of initial diagnosis, prior to any treatment. A discovery cohort of about 100 patients, 43 with Graves' ophthalmopathy and about 58 with stable Graves' hyperthyroidism, was used to find distinguishing TCR V-J signatures. For training and testing, the 100 or so patients in the discovery cohort were randomly divided in a 7:3 ratio. Whether ophthalmopathy could be predicted prospectively was tested in an independent validation cohort made up of approximately 19 hyperthyroidism patients plus 17 patients who later progressed to ophthalmopathy. In roughly six Graves' hyperthyroidism patients, the study also compared T-cell repertoires from thyroid tissue with T-cell repertoires from blood. After blood sampling, hyperthyroidism patients were treated with methimazole at a starting dose of 30 mg daily, and ophthalmopathy patients were treated with high-dose intravenous methylprednisolone. TCR Vbeta CDR3 sequencing of fewer than 150 peripheral blood samples (over 40 ophthalmopathy, around 80 hyperthyroidism and about 17 progressor patients) is reported in the paper.

Reading from cysteine to phenylalanine, the CDR3 counts 13 amino acids. Only the CDR3 part of the read is kept: 39 bases, read in frame from the first base. V is clipped by 5 bases and J by 9 bases, and the sequence between their germline boundaries is 11 bases long. CDR1 and CDR2 (MDHEN, SYDVKM) derive from the germline V gene. Here is what the overall study found, with its caveats: In cross-validation, a model built on a 13 V-J signature told ophthalmopathy apart from stable hyperthyroidism with 87.88% sensitivity and about 81% specificity, and in testing the same model reached 80%/75%. No statistical method was used to set the sample size in advance, and investigators knew the group allocation. During validation, the model predicted progression to ophthalmopathy a median of approximately 6 months ahead of onset, with 60% to 71% sensitivity and 72% to 80% specificity. Most expanded thyroid clonotypes (frequency above 0.001) were also detected in blood, a finding suggesting that blood repertoires may reflect thyroid immune responses.

A patient counted as having stable Graves' hyperthyroidism if no progression to ophthalmopathy occurred over 18 months of follow-up. Hyperthyroidism patients were newly diagnosed, had a disease duration of under 2 months, and were aged 18 to 65 years. Exclusion was applied to patients with uncontrolled infections, other autoimmune diseases, pregnancy or lactation. Diagnoses were established on the basis of clinical symptoms, serum thyroxine and TRAb, thyroid ultrasound, and orbital computed tomography. Ficoll-Paque density gradient centrifugation was used to isolate PBMCs from about 10 ml of fresh peripheral blood. Total RNA was extracted with Trizol reagent, and quality was checked on an Agilent 2100 Bioanalyzer. The TCR beta CDR3 regions were amplified from the RNA transcripts. A first-round RT-PCR of the TCR CDR3 used the HTBI primer set with the Qiagen OneStep RT-PCR kit. A second multiplex PCR round built the libraries, followed by size selection and purification. Libraries were sequenced paired-end with 100 bp reads on an Illumina HiSeq2000. The authors' pipeline ran thus. Raw data were processed with SOAPnuke, discarding reads with adapters, uncalled bases, mean Phred below 15, or no exact constant-primer or identifier match. COPE v1.2.5 was used to merge the high-quality paired reads, and each unique nucleotide sequence was defined as a clonotype. MiTCR v1.1 was used to align the clonotypes against IMGT TRBV, TRBD and TRBJ reference segments. The analysis included only V-J combinations with a frequency above 0.0001, which together covered around 99% of the repertoires. A TCS score was defined as the ratio between F50 (clonal expansion) and ExV (chaos), using BLOSUM62-based TCRdist between CDR3 peptides within each V-J. Welch's t-statistics and random forest reduced roughly 540 V-J features to 10 to 15, which were used in a naive Bayes classifier (R e1071). TCRdb trimmed the raw reads at Q25, called clones with MiXCR and kept productive beta chains. Rows are unified per CDR3 protein, each entry keeping the most common DNA and genes. TCRdb, not the authors, supplied the V and J calls. Within this sample are under 350,000 distinct CDR3 sequences, with 18% of them counted one time only. 45% to 55% of the sample is taken by the ten largest.

The table lists this clonotype with a few counts. What this receptor recognizes is not known. Base-call qualities are not available, and no considerably larger clone is one nucleotide away. The clonotype originates from a woman aged 50 to 60 with Graves' hyperthyroidism. Rearrangement joined TRBV28 to TRBJ1-6; the D gene is possibly TRBD1, with 5 bases matching. The sample comprised blood. The encoded CDR3 is CASSGDRGSPLHF. The sequenced DNA: TGTGCCAGCAGTGGAGACAGAGGTTCACCCCTCCACTTT.